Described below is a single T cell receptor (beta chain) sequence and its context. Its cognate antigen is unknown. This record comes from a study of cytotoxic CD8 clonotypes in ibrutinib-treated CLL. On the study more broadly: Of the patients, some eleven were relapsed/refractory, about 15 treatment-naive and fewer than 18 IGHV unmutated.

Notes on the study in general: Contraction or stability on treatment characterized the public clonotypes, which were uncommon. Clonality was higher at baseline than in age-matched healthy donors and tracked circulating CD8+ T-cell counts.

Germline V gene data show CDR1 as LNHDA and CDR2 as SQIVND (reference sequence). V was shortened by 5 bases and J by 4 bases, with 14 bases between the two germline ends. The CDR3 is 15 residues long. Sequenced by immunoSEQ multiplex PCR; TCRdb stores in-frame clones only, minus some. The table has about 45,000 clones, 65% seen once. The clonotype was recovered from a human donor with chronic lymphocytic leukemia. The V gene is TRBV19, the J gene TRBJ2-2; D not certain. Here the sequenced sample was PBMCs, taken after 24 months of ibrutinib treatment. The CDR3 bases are TGTGCCAGTAGTCGCCTAACCCTAATCACCGGGGAGCTGTTTTTT. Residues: CASSRLTLITGELFF.